Listed here are 8 T cell receptor beta chains from one sample, sequenced in a study of human CD8 memory T cell subsets (dated by TCRdb to between 2020 and 2021). Data came from a NextSeq 550. A Human TCR Profiling Kit was used to prepare UMI-labeled 5' RACE TCRbeta libraries. TCRdb reprocessed the reads and lists each CDR3 protein sequence as a single entry, with no DNA. This sample's clone table shows about 6,500 distinct CDR3 sequences. About a fifth of the sample is taken by the ten largest. Early differentiated memory cells that were CCR7+ PD-1+ TIGIT+ and had dysfunctional, exhausted-like traits were classified as progenitor exhausted-like memory CD8+ T cells (TPEX). Sequences were obtained from CD8+ T cells from PBMCs. Every receptor here comes from a human donor in good health.

The V and J genes are TRBV29-1 and TRBJ2-1. This CDR3 region has 16 residues. From germline, CDR1 is SQVTM and CDR2 ANQGSEA. CDR3: CSVITGVGHSYNEQFF.

The rearrangement joins TRBV12-3 or TRBV12-4 to TRBJ2-7; TCRdb calls TRBD1, which cannot be checked without DNA. The CDR3 contains 14 residues. The chain's CDR3 is CASSGTESSYEQYF.

The CDR3 loop is CASSLLDAPYEQYF. The chain uses TRBV7-6 and TRBJ2-7. Germline CDR1 is SGHVS and CDR2 is FNYEAQ. The CDR3 runs 14 residues.

This clonotype is classed as medium-sized by frequency. V is TRBV5-4 and J is TRBJ2-2. Germline V gene data show CDR1 as SGHNT and CDR2 as YYREEE (reference sequence). This CDR3 is 14 amino acids long. The chain's CDR3 is CASSFEVYTGELFF.

The rearrangement uses TRBV6-5 and TRBJ2-7; TCRdb indicates TRBD2, and absent DNA this call remains unverified. There are 19 residues in the CDR3. Germline CDR1 is MNHEY and CDR2 is SVGAGI. CDR3 loop: CASSYSAALEGVLTYEQYF.

The genes are TRBV4-1 and TRBJ1-6. Germline V CDR1 and CDR2: MGHRA, YSYEKL. The CDR3 spans 17 residues. The CDR3: CASSLNPSGGFLSPLHF.

The chain links TRBV20-1 to TRBJ2-1. This CDR3 contains 14 residues. Looked up from germline, CDR1 is DFQATT and CDR2 is SNEGSKA (reference sequence). CDR3 region: CSARRGESVNEQFF.

V is TRBV7-6 and J is TRBJ1-1; the D call of TRBD1 rests on TCRdb alone, since no DNA is present to check it. CDR1 and CDR2 (germline): SGHVS, FNYEAQ. This CDR3 has 13 amino acids. This CDR3 is CASSWSEGAEAFF. The whole variable domain, remainder taken from reference TRBV7-6 and TRBJ1-1, is GAGVSQSPRYKVTKRGQDVALRCDPISGHVSLYWYRQALGQGPEFLTYFNYEAQQDKSGLPNDRFSAERPEGSISTLTIQRTEQRDSAMYRCASSWSEGAEAFFGQGTRLTVV.